These 9 T cell receptor beta chains came from one sample sequenced in a study of blood T cell repertoires in COVID-19. The assay was immunoSEQ multiplex PCR, and TCRdb's table has in-frame clones only and misses some. Of 200,000 or so clones in the sample, 65% to 85% were seen once. Sequencing was carried out using peripheral blood. Every receptor here comes from a woman aged 25 to 39 with acute or convalescent COVID-19.

The rearrangement uses TRBV6-5 and TRBJ2-7; 11 bases are a match to TRBD2. Germline V gene data show CDR1 as MNHEY and CDR2 as SVGAGI. After removal of 6 bases from V and 8 bases from J, the junction contained 9 bases not matched to a gene. The CDR3 totals 14 residues. The CDR3 protein is CASSISGRAPKQYF. CDR3 in DNA: TGTGCCAGCAGCATTAGCGGGAGGGCCCCCAAGCAGTACTTC.

There are many counts of this clone. The chain carries TRBV28 and TRBJ2-5, with D possibly matching TRBD2 (6 bases). Trimming removed 2 bases at V and 0 bases at J, with 13 bases between. This CDR3 has 16 amino acids. The germline V gene encodes CDR1 MDHEN and CDR2 SYDVKM. The CDR3 here is CASSLAGGVYQETQYF. CDR3 sequence (DNA): TGTGCCAGCAGTTTAGCTGGCGGGGTGTACCAAGAGACCCAGTACTTC.

This sequence joins TRBV5-6 and TRBJ2-7; D is possibly TRBD2 (6 bases). This CDR3 is built from 12 residues. Trimming stripped 6 bases from V and 4 bases from J, with 11 bases between. Germline V gene sequence: CDR1 SGHDT, CDR2 YYEEEE. The CDR3 nucleotides are TGTGCCAGCAACGTCGGGGGTTACGAGCAGTACTTC. Protein sequence: CASNVGGYEQYF.

The V and J genes are TRBV20-1 and TRBJ1-1; D gene uncertain. The V gene lost 3 bases and the J gene lost 3 bases, with 11 bases spanning the gap. The CDR3 is made up of 13 amino acids. Germline V gene sequence: CDR1 DFQATT, CDR2 SNEGSKA (reference sequence). The chain's CDR3 is CSASIEEDTEAFF. CDR3 DNA: TGCAGTGCTAGTATCGAGGAGGACACTGAAGCTTTCTTT.

V and J are TRBV6-4 and TRBJ2-3, with D perhaps TRBD2 (6 bases). The V end was cut by 4 bases, the J end by 3 bases, with 14 bases between. Germline CDR1 and CDR2: MRHNA and SNTAGT. There are 15 residues in the CDR3. Here the CDR3 reads CASSAQLASTDTQYF. As DNA, the CDR3 is TGTGCCAGCAGTGCCCAACTAGCTAGTACAGATACGCAGTATTTT.

V gene TRBV5-1 combines with J gene TRBJ1-2; 8 nucleotides align to TRBD1. The V gene end was trimmed by 1 base and the J gene end by 4 bases; junction bases not matched to a gene: 12. The CDR3 contains 17 residues. The germline V gene has CDR1 SGHRS and CDR2 YFSETQ. The DNA for the CDR3 is TGCGCCAGCAGCTTGCGACAGGGGAAAACAGCTACCTATGGCTACACCTTC. Its protein is CASSLRQGKTATYGYTF. The full variable domain, its missing parts supplied by reference TRBV5-1 and TRBJ1-2, is KAGVTQTPRYLIKTRGQQVTLSCSPISGHRSVSWYQQTPGQGLQFLFEYFSETQRNKGNFPGRFSGRQFSNSRSEMNVSTLELGDSALYLCASSLRQGKTATYGYTFGSGTRLTVV.

This chain connects TRBV11-3 to TRBJ2-5, with 7 bases fitting TRBD2. The CDR3 runs 16 residues. From germline, CDR1 is SGHNT and CDR2 YENEEA. The V gene end was trimmed by 5 bases and the J gene end by 2 bases; junction bases not matched to a gene: 11. CDR3 nucleotides: TGTGCCAGCAGCCTCGGCCGGGGGGAGCGTCAAGAGACCCAGTACTTC. It encodes CASSLGRGERQETQYF.

The chain carries TRBV11-2 and TRBJ2-3; tentative D call: TRBD2 (5 bases). There are 18 residues in the CDR3. The ends were cut back, 0 bases at V and 2 bases at J, with 18 bases in the middle. CDR1 is SGHAT and CDR2 is FQNNGV in the germline V gene. The CDR3 DNA follows: TGTGCCAGCAGCTTAGATAAGAGTAGCGCGGGCGTCACAGATACGCAGTATTTT. Translating gives CASSLDKSSAGVTDTQYF.

The chain has TRBV19 and TRBJ1-5; a weak D match, TRBD1 (5 bases). The CDR3 spans 14 residues. Germline values: CDR1 LNHDA, CDR2 SQIVND (reference sequence). Trimming removed 8 bases at V and 6 bases at J, with 17 bases between. The CDR3 DNA follows: TGTGCCAGTTCCAGTAGGTGGGGCATTCAGCCCCAGCATTTT. It specifies CASSSRWGIQPQHF.